This T cell receptor (beta chain) was captured in a study of beta chain features in type 1 diabetes. Study-wide points: In every one of the four CD4+ subsets, TCRB CDR3s were moderately but significantly shorter in Type 1 diabetes patients. An over-representation of cells with high TCR expression could result from cDNA sequencing.

The germline V and J ends were trimmed by 0 bases and 4 bases, with 12 bases remaining between them. The CDR3 totals 15 residues. From germline, CDR1 is SGHRS and CDR2 YFSETQ. This clone was found a few times. Its cognate antigen is unknown. Expressed TCRB transcripts were sequenced, since all the RNA that had been isolated was reverse transcribed. Here immunoSEQ multiplex PCR was the method, and the copy in TCRdb shows in-frame clones only, minus some. Altogether around 500,000 clones are present, about 32% being singletons, with the ten largest covering 0.05% to 0.07%. Input material: naive CD4+ T cells from blood. The receptor comes from a man aged 18-30 years in good health. This rearrangement joins TRBV5-1 to TRBJ2-3; D possibly corresponds to TRBD1 (5 bases). The CDR3 spells CASSLVAGNADTQYF. CDR3 DNA sequence: TGCGCCAGCAGCTTGGTGGCAGGGAATGCAGATACGCAGTATTTT.